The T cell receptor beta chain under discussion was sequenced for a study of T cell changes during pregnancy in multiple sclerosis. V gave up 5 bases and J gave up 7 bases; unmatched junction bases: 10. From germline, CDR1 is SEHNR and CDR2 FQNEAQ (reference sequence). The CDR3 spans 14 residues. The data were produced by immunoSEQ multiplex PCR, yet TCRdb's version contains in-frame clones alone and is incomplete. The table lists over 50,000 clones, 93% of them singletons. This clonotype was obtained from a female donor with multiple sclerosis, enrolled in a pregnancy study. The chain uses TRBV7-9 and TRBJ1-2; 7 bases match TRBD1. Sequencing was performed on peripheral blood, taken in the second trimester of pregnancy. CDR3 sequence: CASSADRQGRGYTF. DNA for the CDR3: TGTGCCAGCAGCGCAGATAGACAGGGCCGTGGCTACACCTTC. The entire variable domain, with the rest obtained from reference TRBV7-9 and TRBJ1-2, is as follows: DTGVSQNPRHKITKRGQNVTFRCDPISEHNRLYWYRQTLGQGPEFLTYFQNEAQLEKSRLLSDRFSAERPKGSFSTLEIQRTEQGDSAMYLCASSADRQGRGYTFGSGTRLTVV.